This is a list of T cell receptor beta chains from one sample in a study of T cells after yellow fever vaccination. TCRdb passed the 5' RACE reads through MiXCR, listing each CDR3 protein once. The data hold a few hundred thousand distinct CDR3 sequences, with over 10% observed a single time. This specimen consisted of CD4+ T cells sorted from PBMCs, obtained 45 days after the yellow fever booster vaccination. Source of these receptors: a man in his thirties or forties who received the YFV17D yellow fever vaccine. Both conserved end residues are part of each CDR3. Fields, in order: V gene, CDR3 length, D gene, clone size, J gene, CDR3 DNA, CDR3 protein. A D gene is named only where the DNA matches it firmly. Size tells how often a clone was seen (once, few, many) or the class of an expanded clone, and some rows leave it out.

>TRBV5-1|15|TRBD2|few|TRBJ2-1
TGCGCCAGCAGCCGGGGACTAGCGGGAGTCGATGAGCAGTTCTTC
CASSRGLAGVDEQFF
>TRBV12-3/TRBV12-4|13|.|.|TRBJ2-2
TGTGCCAGAAGTTTGGGGGACCCCGGGGAGCTGTTTTTT
CARSLGDPGELFF
>TRBV12-3/TRBV12-4|11|.|.|TRBJ1-1
TGTGCCAGCAGTCTGAGGGTCGAGGCTTTCTTT
CASSLRVEAFF
>TRBV20-1|17|TRBD1|.|TRBJ1-1
TGCAGTGCTAGAGTCAGGGGGCGTTCCGTTCTGAACACTGAAGCTTTCTTT
CSARVRGRSVLNTEAFF
>TRBV10-3|11|.|.|TRBJ2-7
TGTGCCATCAGTGTGAGGGACGAGCAGTACTTC
CAISVRDEQYF
>TRBV7-9|15|TRBD2|once|TRBJ2-1
TGTGCCAGCAGCTCCGGGACTAGCGGGATCGATGAGCAGTTCTTC
CASSSGTSGIDEQFF
>TRBV12-3/TRBV12-4|15|.|.|TRBJ2-7
TGTGCCACCACTATTTTGGGACCCCCTACCTACGAGCAGTACTTC
CATTILGPPTYEQYF
>TRBV6-2/TRBV6-3|14|.|few|TRBJ2-2
TGTGCCAGCCGACGACTAGCGAACACCGGGGAGCTGTTTTTT
CASRRLANTGELFF
>TRBV24-1|16|TRBD1|few|TRBJ2-5
TGTGCCACCAGTGACCACAAGGACAGGGGATACGAGACCCAGTACTTC
CATSDHKDRGYETQYF
>TRBV30|14|.|.|TRBJ2-1
TGTGCCTGGAGTGTTGGGGGACACTACAATGAGCAGTTCTTC
CAWSVGGHYNEQFF
>TRBV20-1|20|TRBD2|few|TRBJ2-3
TGCAGTGCTTGCCCCGGGACTAGCGGGAGGCCCGCACTCCTCACAGATACGCAGTATTTT
CSACPGTSGRPALLTDTQYF
>TRBV4-3|16|.|few|TRBJ1-4
TGCGCCAGCAGCCAAACAGGGATTGCAACTAATGAAAAACTGTTTTTT
CASSQTGIATNEKLFF
>TRBV5-1|14|.|few|TRBJ2-1
TGCGCCAGCAGCCCCCGGACGGCCGGCAATGAGCAGTTCTTC
CASSPRTAGNEQFF
>TRBV12-3/TRBV12-4|12|.|many|TRBJ2-4
TGTGCCAGCAGTTTAAATGGCAGGACCGAGTACTTC
CASSLNGRTEYF
>TRBV5-6|16|TRBD1|.|TRBJ2-3
TGTGCCAGCAGCTTGCCTGGACAGGGGGCATCAGATACGCAGTATTTT
CASSLPGQGASDTQYF
>TRBV20-1|14|.|many|TRBJ2-7
TGCAGTGCTAGATTGTCGGGGCGAAGCGACGAGCAGTACTTC
CSARLSGRSDEQYF
>TRBV7-2|13|.|.|TRBJ2-5
TGTGCCAGCAGCGGTGAAGCGGTTGAGACCCAGTACTTC
CASSGEAVETQYF
>TRBV28|12|.|.|TRBJ2-5
TGTGCCAGCAGTATAACAGCGGAGACCCAGTACTTC
CASSITAETQYF
>TRBV10-3|16|.|many|TRBJ2-5
TGTGCCATCAGTGCCTCCGTTCGAGGTCTTCAAGAGACCCAGTACTTC
CAISASVRGLQETQYF
>TRBV2|16|TRBD2|few|TRBJ2-2
TGTGCCAGCAGTGGGGCCGGGACTAGCGGCACCGGGGAGCTGTTTTTT
CASSGAGTSGTGELFF
>TRBV19|15|TRBD1|few|TRBJ2-2
TGTGCCAGTACCCCGGACAGGGGTTGGACCGGGGAGCTGTTTTTT
CASTPDRGWTGELFF
>TRBV12-3/TRBV12-4|15|.|many|TRBJ2-1
TGTGCCAGCAGTTTAGGAGCGGTATCCTACAATGAGCAGTTCTTC
CASSLGAVSYNEQFF
>TRBV29-1|15|TRBD2|.|TRBJ2-7
TGCAGCGTGCGCTGGACTAGCGGGAGTACTTACGAGCAGTACTTC
CSVRWTSGSTYEQYF
>TRBV12-3/TRBV12-4|15|.|many|TRBJ1-2
TGTGCCAGCAGTTTAGACAGGGCCAGCTCGTATGGCTACACCTTC
CASSLDRASSYGYTF
>TRBV7-2|13|.|few|TRBJ2-3
TGTGCCAGCAGCCCGGGATACGCAGATACGCAGTATTTT
CASSPGYADTQYF
>TRBV20-1|11|.|.|TRBJ1-1
TGCAGTGCCAAATTGAACACTGAAGCTTTCTTT
CSAKLNTEAFF
>TRBV5-6|16|.|many|TRBJ2-2
TGTGCCAGCAGCCTTGATGCAGCCGAGGCCACCGGGGAGCTGTTTTTT
CASSLDAAEATGELFF
>TRBV19|15|TRBD1|.|TRBJ1-5
TGTGCCAGTAGTAAGGGCAGGGGGCCTGATCAGCCCCAGCATTTT
CASSKGRGPDQPQHF
>TRBV6-2/TRBV6-3|12|.|once|TRBJ1-2
TGTGCCAGCAGACCCGGGACGTCTGCCTACACCTTC
CASRPGTSAYTF
>TRBV15|17|TRBD2|.|TRBJ2-1
TGTGCCACCAGTCGAGGGACGGGGGGAGTATTAGTAAATGAGCAGTTCTTC
CATSRGTGGVLVNEQFF
>TRBV7-2|12|.|many|TRBJ2-3
TGTGCCAGCAGCCCCGGGGGAGATACGCAGTATTTT
CASSPGGDTQYF
>TRBV5-1|15|.|.|TRBJ2-3
TGCGCCAGCAGCTTAACCCCCAGCGGCACAGATACGCAGTATTTT
CASSLTPSGTDTQYF
>TRBV6-2/TRBV6-3|15|.|many|TRBJ2-7
TGTGCCAGCAGTTACGGTACAGGGAAGCCGTGGGAGCAGTACTTC
CASSYGTGKPWEQYF
>TRBV5-6|14|.|.|TRBJ2-5
TGTGCCAGCAGCTTGGCCGGCAAGGGAGAGACCCAGTACTTC
CASSLAGKGETQYF
>TRBV6-5|13|.|few|TRBJ2-1
TGTGCCAGCAGTTATCCGTCTTACAATGAGCAGTTCTTC
CASSYPSYNEQFF
>TRBV18|12|.|many|TRBJ2-1
TGTGCCAGCTCACCAGGCTATCATGAGCAGTTCTTC
CASSPGYHEQFF
>TRBV15|15|.|.|TRBJ2-4
TGTGCCACCAGCAGGAAGGTCATAGCCAAAAACATTCAGTACTTC
CATSRKVIAKNIQYF
>TRBV20-1|14|.|.|TRBJ2-5
TGCAGTGCTAGCGGGGTACCGGGACAAGAGACCCAGTACTTC
CSASGVPGQETQYF
>TRBV7-8|15|.|.|TRBJ2-4
TGTGCCAGCAGCTTGATGGCTGGCAGCAAAAACATTCAGTACTTC
CASSLMAGSKNIQYF
>TRBV5-1|15|TRBD2|.|TRBJ2-1
TGCGCCAGCAGCCCAACTAGCGGGAGGGCCGTTGAGCAGTTCTTC
CASSPTSGRAVEQFF